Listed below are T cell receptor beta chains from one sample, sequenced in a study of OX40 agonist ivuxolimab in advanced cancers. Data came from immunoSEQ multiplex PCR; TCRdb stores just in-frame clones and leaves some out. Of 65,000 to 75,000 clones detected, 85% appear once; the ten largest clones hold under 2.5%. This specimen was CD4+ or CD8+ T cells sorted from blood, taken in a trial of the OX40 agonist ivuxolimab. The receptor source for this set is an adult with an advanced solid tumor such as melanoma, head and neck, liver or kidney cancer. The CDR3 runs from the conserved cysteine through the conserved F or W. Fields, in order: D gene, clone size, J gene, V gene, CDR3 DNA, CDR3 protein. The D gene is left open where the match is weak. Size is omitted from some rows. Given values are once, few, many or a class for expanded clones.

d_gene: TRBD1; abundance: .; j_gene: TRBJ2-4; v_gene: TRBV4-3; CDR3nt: TGCGCCAGCAGCCAAGGGACAGGAGGAAGGCTTCAGTACTTC; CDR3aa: CASSQGTGGRLQYF
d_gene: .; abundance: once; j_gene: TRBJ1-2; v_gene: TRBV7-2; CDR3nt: TGTGCCAGCAGCCCTGGACTAACAGCTAACTATGGCTACACCTTC; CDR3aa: CASSPGLTANYGYTF
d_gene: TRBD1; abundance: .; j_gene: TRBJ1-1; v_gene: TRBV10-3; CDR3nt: TGTGCCACCAGTCAGGGGGAGAGCACTGAAGCTTTCTTT; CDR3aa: CATSQGESTEAFF
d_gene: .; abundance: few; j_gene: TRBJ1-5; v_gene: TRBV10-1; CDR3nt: TGCGCCAGCAGTGATCTTTTTAGCAGGCCGGAACGGTATAGCAATCAGCCCCAGCATTTT; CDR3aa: CASSDLFSRPERYSNQPQHF
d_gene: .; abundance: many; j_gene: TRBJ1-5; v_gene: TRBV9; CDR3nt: TGTGCCAGCAGCCCTACCTCTGACGTTCAGCCCCAGCATTTT; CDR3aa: CASSPTSDVQPQHF
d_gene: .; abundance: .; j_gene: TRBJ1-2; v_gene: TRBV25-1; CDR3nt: TGTGCCAGCAGTGGAGGGATGAGAGAGAATGGCTACACCTTC; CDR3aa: CASSGGMRENGYTF
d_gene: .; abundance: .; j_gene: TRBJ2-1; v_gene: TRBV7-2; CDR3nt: TGTGCCAGCAGCTTAGAGGTCCTCAATGAGCAGTTCTTC; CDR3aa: CASSLEVLNEQFF
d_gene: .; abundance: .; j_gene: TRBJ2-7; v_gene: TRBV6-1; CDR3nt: TGTGCCAGCAATGTTGCACGTGCCTACGAGCAGTACTTC; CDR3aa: CASNVARAYEQYF
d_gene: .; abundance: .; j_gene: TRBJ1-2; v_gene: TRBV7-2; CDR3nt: TGTGCCAGCAGCTTACAGCTCTATGGCTACACCTTC; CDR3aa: CASSLQLYGYTF
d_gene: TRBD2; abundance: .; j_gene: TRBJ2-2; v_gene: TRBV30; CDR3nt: TGTGCCTGGAGTGTAAGAGTTTTAGCGGGAGGGTACACCGGGGAGCTGTTTTTT; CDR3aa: CAWSVRVLAGGYTGELFF
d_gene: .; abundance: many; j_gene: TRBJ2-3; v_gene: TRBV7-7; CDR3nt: TGTGCTAGCAGCTTAGGGTCAGGCCGAACCACAGATACGCAGTATTTT; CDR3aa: CASSLGSGRTTDTQYF
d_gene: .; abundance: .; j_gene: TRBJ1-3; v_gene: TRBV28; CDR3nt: TGTGCCAGCAGTCCCAGACACGTCTCTGGAAACACCATATATTTT; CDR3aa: CASSPRHVSGNTIYF
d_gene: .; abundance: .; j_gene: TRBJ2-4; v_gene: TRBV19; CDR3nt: TGTGCCGGTGGGGGGAATGGAGCCAAAAACATTCAGTACTTC; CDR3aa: CAGGGNGAKNIQYF
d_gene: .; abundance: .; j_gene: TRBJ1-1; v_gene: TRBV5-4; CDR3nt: TGTGCCAGCAGCTTGGCGTTCGGCCCGCGGGCTGAAGCTTTCTTT; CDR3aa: CASSLAFGPRAEAFF